This TCR beta chain came from a study of shared clonotypes between healthy human individuals (dated by TCRdb to 2018 to 2020). Regarding the complete study: A few men and two women, aged 18 to 49 years, made up the cohort. Per donor, three plates each were used for CD4 naive and CD4 memory, two for CD8 naive, and one for CD8 memory. To estimate repertoire size and how much clonotype sharing occurs between individuals, the study deeply sequenced the blood TCR repertoires of about five healthy adults. Different laboratories and diverse techniques were used to prepare libraries and sequence TCR repertoires, to increase sequencing depth and limit assay-specific biases. Between about 0.85 and 8.9 billion PBMCs per donor were obtained by leukapheresis. The investigation overall reported the following: Pairwise subsampling indicated that sequencing depth was expected to affect the degree of clonotype sharing among donors. Clonotypes shared by all four sorted-subset donors showed higher generation probabilities than non-shared clonotypes. Naive subsets generally had larger estimated clonotype richness than memory subsets did. When several donors were compared, the shared fraction of clonotypes was about 5.2% for naive CD4, 3.5% to 4% for naive CD8, more than 2% for memory CD4, and about 0.36% for memory CD8. Incomplete sequencing was indicated by rarefaction of sorted-subset datasets, despite the large sequencing depth. Sampling was limited to blood, and TCR repertoires in tissue likely differ from TCR repertoires in blood. The genetic and exposure-history diversity represented was limited by the small number of donors.

Using the deep immunoSEQ assay, TCR CDR3 regions were amplified from genomic DNA by multiplex PCR. Extracted genomic DNA from each cell subset was spread evenly across all wells of several immunoSEQ 96-well plates, with each plate serving as a replicate. Each replicate PCR for sorted subsets received about 0.2 ug genomic DNA, equal to 30,000 or so T cell genomes. Purified libraries were measured with a Qubit 3.0 fluorometer, size-checked on a Bioanalyzer 2100, and measured again with the KAPA Library Quantification kit. A separate single-read 150-cycle Illumina NextSeq 550 flow cell was used to sequence each immunoSEQ 96-well plate. As for how the authors treated the data: Because only junctional sequences without quality scores were contained in the immunoSEQ output, filtering matching that applied to full-length reads could not be performed. Sequences were annotated with PyIR, a Python wrapper for IgBLAST v1.9, and V/J genes and CDR3 were assigned using IMGT germline references. Reads with weak V/J assignments (E-value above 1e-6), missing CDR3, stop codons, out-of-frame junctions, or ambiguous translated residues were removed. V3J clonotypes were defined as sequences sharing the same inferred V gene, J gene, and CDR3 amino acid sequence. The percentage overlap between two repertoires was calculated by dividing the number of shared unique clonotypes by the size of the smaller repertoire. Repertoire richness was assessed with RTK rarefaction, the Chao1 estimator, and Recon v2.1 estimates of unobserved clonotypes. OLGA was used to compute generation probabilities for all TCRbeta clonotypes that the gDNA method yielded from a few donors. Not all clones reach the TCRdb copy of this immuneACCESS table, which keeps in-frame sequences only. Checked studies attribute under half of the gap to unresolved V genes and leave the rest unexplained. V, J and clone size derive from that table, while D and trimming were established from the DNA sequence. Across this sample there are 2,500,000 or so clones, with under 95% seen only once. The ten top clones hold 0.36% of the sample.

From the cysteine through the phenylalanine, the CDR3 covers 14 amino acids. CDR3 DNA is the only sequence kept; it has 42 bases, read in frame from the first base. Compared with germline, V lacks 2 bases and J lacks 3 bases; bases without a gene match: 1. For CDR1 and CDR2, the germline V gene (reference sequence) lists SGHAT and FQDESV. This clone has just one count. The target of this receptor is not known. Base qualities are not provided; no much larger clone lies one nucleotide away. Donors were healthy HIV-negative adults with no recently reported acute infections or vaccinations. All donors were Caucasian adults living in Nashville, Tennessee, USA. Magnetic negative selection was used to enrich CD4+ T cells, after which naive cells were positively selected on CD45RA and the negative fraction became the memory subset. Blood was obtained by leukapheresis, after which PBMCs were separated by Ficoll-Histopaque density gradient centrifugation and cryopreserved in liquid nitrogen vapor phase. Purity and quantity of every magnetically sorted T cell population were checked by analytical flow cytometry. Each sorted fraction had its genomic DNA isolated and then quantified by UV absorbance on a Nanodrop 2000c.

Rearrangement joined TRBV11-1 to TRBJ2-5; the junction holds 9 bases that match TRBD1. This TCR was recovered from a man younger than 35 in good health. Some clones in this sample may be carry-over from other donors' samples. Sequencing used naive CD4+ T cells from PBMCs. According to the study, the label for this sample's cell subset or site signals: CD45RA+ positively selected. The DNA sequence is given as TGTGCCAGCAGCTTAACAGGGGGCGAAGAGACCCAGTACTTC. This translates into CASSLTGGEETQYF.